This TCR beta chain was obtained from a study of T cell changes during pregnancy in multiple sclerosis. V was clipped by 3 bases and J by 1 base, with 10 bases between them. This CDR3 comprises 15 residues. CDR1 is MNHNY and CDR2 is SVGAGI in the germline V gene (reference sequence). Measured with immunoSEQ multiplex PCR; TCRdb has only the in-frame clones, and not every one. The data hold 35,000 to 45,000 clones, with 89% observed a single time. The sample was CD4+ T cells from peripheral blood mononuclear cells, taken after pregnancy. This sequence joins TRBV6-6 and TRBJ1-5, with D unclear. The sequence was collected from a female donor in good health, enrolled as a control in a pregnancy study. CDR3 nucleotides: TGTGCCAGCAGTTATCTTCAGTTAAGCAATCAGCCCCAGCATTTT. This sequence encodes CASSYLQLSNQPQHF.